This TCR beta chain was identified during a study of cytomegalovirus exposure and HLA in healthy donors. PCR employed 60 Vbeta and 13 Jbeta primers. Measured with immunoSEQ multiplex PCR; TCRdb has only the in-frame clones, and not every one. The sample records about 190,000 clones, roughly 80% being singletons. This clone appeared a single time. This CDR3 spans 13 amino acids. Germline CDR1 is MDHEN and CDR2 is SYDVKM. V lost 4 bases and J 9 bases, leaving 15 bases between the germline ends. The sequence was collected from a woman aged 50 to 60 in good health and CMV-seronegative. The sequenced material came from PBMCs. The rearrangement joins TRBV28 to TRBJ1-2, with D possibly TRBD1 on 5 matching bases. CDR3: CASSSGLMVSYTF. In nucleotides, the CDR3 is TGTGCCAGCAGTTCAGGGTTGATGGTGAGCTACACCTTC.